These T cell receptor beta chains were read from a single sample in a study of blood T cells in healthy people across ages. TCRdb processed the 5' RACE reads anew with MiXCR; each CDR3 protein has one entry. The table lists about a million distinct CDR3 sequences, around 48% of them singletons. The sample taken for sequencing was blood. The receptor source for this set is a man aged 25 to 40 in good health. CDR3s include the opening cysteine and the closing phenylalanine or tryptophan. The D gene is left open where the match is weak. Expanded clones are given a class, and other clones once, few, many or no size at all.

D	V	size	J	DNA	CDR3
NA	TRBV6-2/TRBV6-3	NA	TRBJ2-5	TGTGCCAGCAGTTGGGCAGGGATGGGGACCCAGTACTTC	CASSWAGMGTQYF
TRBD1	TRBV5-6	NA	TRBJ2-7	TGTGCCAGCTCCCCCCGGGACAGGGTGGCGTACGAGCAGTACTTC	CASSPRDRVAYEQYF
NA	TRBV18	NA	TRBJ2-5	TGTGCCAGCTCACACTCGGGCGGCCTCCAAGAGACCCAGTACTTC	CASSHSGGLQETQYF
NA	TRBV5-1	NA	TRBJ1-4	TGCGCCAGCAGGGACGGAGGAGCAACTAATGAAAAACTGTTTTTT	CASRDGGATNEKLFF
TRBD1	TRBV6-5	many	TRBJ2-7	TGTGCCAGCAGTTACCCTGGACAGGGAACCTACGAGCAGTACTTC	CASSYPGQGTYEQYF
NA	TRBV20-1	NA	TRBJ2-3	TGCAGTGCTAGAGAAGGCTACACAGATACGCAGTATTTT	CSAREGYTDTQYF
NA	TRBV24-1	few	TRBJ2-1	TGTGCCACCAGTGATTTGAGCCGGGGTCACAATGAGCAGTTCTTC	CATSDLSRGHNEQFF
NA	TRBV7-2	NA	TRBJ2-5	TGTGCCAGCAGAGCCAGGACGGTATCCTACAATGAGCAGTACTTC	CASRARTVSYNEQYF
NA	TRBV29-1	NA	TRBJ2-3	TGCAGCGTTGAGGGTGGCATTGGAGATACGCAGTATTTT	CSVEGGIGDTQYF
TRBD2	TRBV3-1	NA	TRBJ2-3	TGTGCCAGCAGCCAAGGGACAGGGATCTCGACTAGCGGGGACTCCACAGATACGCAGTATTTT	CASSQGTGISTSGDSTDTQYF
NA	TRBV11-1	NA	TRBJ2-1	TGTGCCAGCAGCTTAGGGACGGAGTCTTACAATGAGCAGTTCTTC	CASSLGTESYNEQFF
TRBD1	TRBV28	few	TRBJ2-5	TGTGCCAGCAGTTTACCAATACAGGGGCAAGAGACCCAGTACTTC	CASSLPIQGQETQYF
NA	TRBV6-2/TRBV6-3	NA	TRBJ2-7	TGTGCCAGCAGTTACTCGAATGTCAAGCGGCCATACAATGAGCAGTACTTC	CASSYSNVKRPYNEQYF
NA	TRBV30	NA	TRBJ1-2	TGTGCCTGGACTGACGGGAGCTATGGCTACACCTTC	CAWTDGSYGYTF
TRBD2	TRBV20-1	NA	TRBJ2-3	TGCAGTGCTAGAGATGGGCAAGCGGGGGGGCTTAGCACAGATACGCAGTATTTT	CSARDGQAGGLSTDTQYF
NA	TRBV6-1	NA	TRBJ2-1	TGTGCCAGCCTAGGGCAGGGCGGCTCCTACAATGAGCAGTTCTTC	CASLGQGGSYNEQFF
TRBD2	TRBV20-1	NA	TRBJ2-1	TGCAGTTCCTCCCGGGGCGGGGGTCTCGGGGAGCAGTTCTTC	CSSSRGGGLGEQFF
TRBD1	TRBV25-1	many	TRBJ2-5	TGTGCCAGCAGTGTCCCTCGGGGGACAGGTCGTCCAGAGACCCAGTACTTC	CASSVPRGTGRPETQYF
TRBD1	TRBV6-4	few	TRBJ2-2	TGTGCCAGCAGTGCTACAGGGGGCCAGAACACCGGGGAGCTGTTTTTT	CASSATGGQNTGELFF
TRBD1	TRBV20-1	NA	TRBJ1-5	TGCAGTGCGCCAACAGGGGGCTACAATCAGCCCCAGCATTTT	CSAPTGGYNQPQHF
NA	TRBV28	NA	TRBJ2-3	TGTGCCAGCAGTTTGCAGGTCGACTACACAGATACGCAGTATTTT	CASSLQVDYTDTQYF
TRBD1	TRBV29-1	once	TRBJ2-5	TGCAGCGTGGGGACAGTGGGGACCCAGTACTTC	CSVGTVGTQYF
TRBD1	TRBV20-1	NA	TRBJ1-5	TGCAGTGCTAGAGATCCGGGACAGGGGTTTCAGCCCCAGCATTTT	CSARDPGQGFQPQHF
NA	TRBV12-3/TRBV12-4	NA	TRBJ1-3	TGTGCCAGCAGTCAACAGGAAAACACCATATATTTT	CASSQQENTIYF
NA	TRBV5-1	NA	TRBJ1-1	TGCGCCAGCAGCTTGAGGGAGCCGAACACTGAAGCTTTCTTT	CASSLREPNTEAFF